One and the same sample provided the 29 T cell receptor beta chains below, sequenced in a study of cytomegalovirus exposure and HLA in healthy donors. PCR involved 60 Vbeta and 13 Jbeta primers. TCRdb's copy holds only in-frame clones and misses some; the assay was immunoSEQ multiplex PCR. The profile shows 140,000 or so clones, about 80% of them singletons. The sequencing sample was made of PBMCs. The receptors come from a female donor in good health and CMV-seronegative.

As concerns this clone: One end of the junction fails to match germline, which may point to a read error. This chain joins TRBV5-1 and TRBJ1-2; possibly TRBD1 for D (6 bases). Germline V gene sequence: CDR1 SGHRS, CDR2 YFSETQ. The CDR3 is 14 amino acids. For the CDR3, the DNA is TGCGCCAGCAGCATAGGAAAGACAGGATACGGCTACCCCTTC. It specifies CASSIGKTGYGYPF.

V is TRBV13 and J is TRBJ2-7; 13 nucleotides align to TRBD2. Germline V CDR1 and CDR2: PRHDT, FYEKMQ (reference sequence). Losses at the gene ends were 0 bases for V and 4 bases for J; bases not matched to a gene: 9. The CDR3 sequence is 18 residues long. The DNA of the CDR3 is TGTGCCAGCAGCTTAGGCGGACTAGCGGGAGTGGAGGGATACGAGCAGTACTTC. Protein product: CASSLGGLAGVEGYEQYF.

This clone occurred a few times. The chain couples TRBV4-1 to TRBJ1-5; D gene uncertain. CDR1 is MGHRA, CDR2 YSYEKL, per germline. V dropped 3 bases and J dropped 1 base, with 10 bases sitting between them. The CDR3 extends over 15 amino acids. The CDR3 DNA sequence: TGCGCCAGCAGCCAGGCTAGGGAGAGCAATCAGCCCCAGCATTTT. It is translated as CASSQARESNQPQHF.

J is TRBJ1-2 and V is TRBV6-6; D possibly corresponds to TRBD1 (6 bases). The V gene's germline CDR1 is MNHNY and CDR2 SVGAGI (reference sequence). CDR3 length: 16 amino acids. V gave up 6 bases and J gave up 4 bases, with 21 bases separating them. CDR3 protein: CASSPQGLDGSYGYTF. For the CDR3, the DNA is TGTGCCAGCAGCCCTCAGGGGCTAGACGGATCCTATGGCTACACCTTC.

The chain uses TRBV6-1 and TRBJ2-1, with TRBD2 matching 7 bases. CDR3 length: 15 residues. V dropped 4 bases and J dropped 6; count of bases not matched to a gene: 9. The germline gives CDR1 MNHNS, CDR2 SASEGT. CDR3 sequence: CASSGPGLKFNEQFF. The CDR3 DNA follows: TGTGCCAGCAGTGGTCCGGGACTAAAGTTCAATGAGCAGTTCTTC.

The chain links TRBV4-2 to TRBJ1-2, with D hard to call. CDR1 and CDR2 (germline): LGHNA, YNFKEQ. The CDR3 contains 11 residues. V lost 4 bases, J lost 8 bases, and 8 bases lay in between. CDR3 sequence reads: CASSPGEGYTF. CDR3 sequence (DNA): TGTGCCAGCAGCCCCGGGGAAGGCTACACCTTC.

The V and J genes are TRBV2 and TRBJ1-6; 9 bases align to TRBD1. The CDR3 totals 13 residues. J lost 10 bases, V lost 4 bases, and 2 bases had no gene match. Germline-derived CDR1 and CDR2 are SNHLY and FYNNEI. The CDR3 loop is CASSGQGESPLHF. The CDR3 DNA follows: TGTGCCAGCAGTGGACAGGGGGAATCACCCCTCCACTTT.

This clone was found many times. The gene calls are TRBV2 and TRBJ1-4; D possibly corresponds to TRBD1 (6 bases). CDR3 length: 13 amino acids. Germline V gene lookup returns CDR1 SNHLY and CDR2 FYNNEI. V gave up 7 bases and J gave up 7 bases, with 13 bases separating them. CDR3 protein: CASTLGAVEKLFF. As DNA, the CDR3 is TGTGCCAGCACCCTGGGGGCAGTTGAAAAACTGTTTTTT.

This chain connects TRBV11-2 to TRBJ2-5; 7 positions match TRBD2. The length of the CDR3 is 15 residues. V shed 5 bases, J shed 9 bases, and the junction held 15 bases outside the gene matches. CDR1 and CDR2 from the germline V gene are SGHAT and FQNNGV. The CDR3, as DNA: TGTGCCAGCAGCGCAAACCCGGGACTATCTATGGCCCAGTACTTC. The encoded protein is CASSANPGLSMAQYF.

This clone was observed a few times. The genes are TRBV7-9 and TRBJ2-7, with a tentative D call TRBD1 (6 bases). There are 15 residues in the CDR3. The germline gives CDR1 SEHNR, CDR2 FQNEAQ (reference sequence). V shed 4 bases and J shed 0 bases, with 13 bases lying between them. The CDR3 DNA is TGTGCCAGCAGCTGGGGACAATCGAGCTCCTACGAGCAGTACTTC. The encoded protein is CASSWGQSSSYEQYF. Together with reference TRBV7-9 and TRBJ2-7, the CDR3 gives the full variable domain: DTGVSQNPRHKITKRGQNVTFRCDPISEHNRLYWYRQTLGQGPEFLTYFQNEAQLEKSRLLSDRFSAERPKGSFSTLEIQRTEQGDSAMYLCASSWGQSSSYEQYFGPGTRLTVT.

V usage is TRBV29-1 and J usage is TRBJ2-5; unclear D gene. CDR1 and CDR2 (germline): SQVTM, ANQGSEA. The germline V and J ends were trimmed by 7 bases and 1 base, with 10 bases remaining between them. The CDR3 covers 12 residues. As DNA, the CDR3 is TGCAGCGCGAGCGTTTTCCAAGAGACCCAGTACTTC. Residues: CSASVFQETQYF.

This clone has more than one count but fewer than ten. This sample includes further DNA sequences coding for the same CDR3. The chain joins TRBV5-6 to TRBJ1-2, with TRBD1 matching over 7 bases. The CDR3 spans 13 residues. Germline values: CDR1 SGHDT, CDR2 YYEEEE. The junction had 0 bases not matched to a gene; V was cut back by 0 bases and J by 4 bases. The CDR3 loop reads CASSLDRGYGYTF. In nucleotides, the CDR3 is TGTGCCAGCAGCTTGGACAGGGGCTATGGCTACACCTTC.

The chain is built from TRBV30 and TRBJ1-2; 9 nucleotides align to TRBD1. Losses at the gene ends were 5 bases for V and 7 bases for J; bases not matched to a gene: 8. The germline CDR1 and CDR2 sequences are GTSNPN and SVGIG (reference sequence). The CDR3 consists of 13 residues. CDR3 protein: CAWAPGQGRGYTF. CDR3 nucleotide sequence: TGTGCCTGGGCCCCGGGACAGGGCCGTGGCTACACCTTC.

The CDR3 sequence: CASRGTRTGSNQPQHF. The CDR3 DNA follows: TGTGCCAGTCGCGGAACGAGGACAGGGAGCAATCAGCCCCAGCATTTT. The gene calls are TRBV19 and TRBJ1-5; 8 nucleotides align to TRBD1. Germline-derived CDR1 and CDR2 are LNHDA and SQIVND (reference sequence). The CDR3 sequence is 16 residues long. With 8 bases clipped from V and 1 base from J, the junction kept 10 bases outside the gene matches. The full variable domain, its missing parts supplied by reference TRBV19 and TRBJ1-5, is DGGITQSPKYLFRKEGQNVTLSCEQNLNHDAMYWYRQDPGQGLRLIYYSQIVNDFQKGDIAEGYSVSREKKESFPLTVTSAQKNPTAFYLCASRGTRTGSNQPQHFGDGTRLSIL.

As regards this clone: The same CDR3 also results from other DNA sequences found in this sample. The chain uses TRBV19 and TRBJ1-2; 7 nucleotides line up with TRBD1. V lost 1 base to trimming and J lost 4 bases; unmatched junction nucleotides: 3. This CDR3 is 14 amino acids long. CDR1 is LNHDA, CDR2 SQIVND, per germline (reference sequence). The CDR3 DNA reads as TGTGCCAGTAGTATAGGACAGGGAAGCTATGGCTACACCTTC. Its translation is CASSIGQGSYGYTF.

The CDR3 DNA follows: TGTGCCAGCAGACTAACTAGCGGTGCGACGGGCGAGCAGTACTTC. Encoded protein: CASRLTSGATGEQYF. V usage is TRBV27 and J usage is TRBJ2-7; 8 bases are a match to TRBD2. J was trimmed by 6 bases and V by 6 bases; bases with no gene match: 13. The germline V gene has CDR1 MNHEY and CDR2 SMNVEV (reference sequence). The CDR3 loop spans 15 amino acids.

About this clone itself: Other DNA sequences of this sample code for an identical CDR3. The chain links TRBV9 to TRBJ1-1, with D perhaps matching TRBD1 (6 bases). CDR1 SGDLS and CDR2 YYNGEE come from the germline V gene. V was cut by 0 bases and J by 0 bases, with 9 bases left in between. The CDR3 length is 15 residues. CDR3 nucleotide sequence: TGTGCCAGCAGCGTAGGGGGACAAATGAACACTGAAGCTTTCTTT. The encoded protein is CASSVGGQMNTEAFF.

The chain has TRBV6-6 and TRBJ1-1; TRBD1 matches 11 bases. The V gene's germline CDR1 is MNHNY and CDR2 SVGAGI (reference sequence). V lost 2 bases to trimming and J lost 5 bases; unmatched junction nucleotides: 7. The length of the CDR3 is 16 residues. The CDR3 region is CASSYGGGQGGTEAFF. The CDR3 coding sequence is TGTGCCAGCAGTTACGGGGGGGGACAGGGGGGAACTGAAGCTTTCTTT.

The chain joins TRBV27 to TRBJ2-4, with a possible D match to TRBD2 (5 bases). Between the trimmed V and J ends, which lost 3 bases and 1 base, there was a span of 13 bases. The germline V gene has CDR1 MNHEY and CDR2 SMNVEV (reference sequence). The CDR3 has 16 amino acids. CDR3 protein: CASSLGSTPAKNIQYF. In DNA form, the CDR3 reads TGTGCCAGCAGTTTGGGGAGTACCCCCGCCAAAAACATTCAGTACTTC.

The rearrangement joins TRBV10-3 to TRBJ1-1, with TRBD1 matching 7 bases. Germline lookup yields CDR1 ENHRY and CDR2 SYGVKD. The J segment lost 2 bases and the V segment lost 7 bases, leaving 7 bases of the junction unmatched. The CDR3 is 14 amino acids. As DNA, the CDR3 is TGTGCCATCACTCCGACAGGGATAAACACTGAAGCTTTCTTT. Its translation is CAITPTGINTEAFF.

V gene TRBV30 combines with J gene TRBJ1-1; tentative D call: TRBD1 (6 bases). Germline V gives CDR1 GTSNPN, CDR2 SVGIG (reference sequence). Trimming cost V 4 bases and J 0 bases, with 9 bases left between them. This CDR3 contains 13 residues. For the CDR3, the DNA is TGTGCCTGGACGAGGGGGATGAACACTGAAGCTTTCTTT. Amino acid sequence: CAWTRGMNTEAFF.

The gene calls are TRBV7-6 and TRBJ2-3; TRBD1 matches at 8 bases. The CDR3 spans 16 residues. V was clipped by 1 base and J by 3 bases; unmatched bases: 6. Germline V gene lookup returns CDR1 SGHVS and CDR2 FNYEAQ. The CDR3 protein is CASSLGSGQGTDTQYF. CDR3 nucleotide sequence: TGTGCCAGCAGCTTAGGAAGTGGACAGGGAACAGATACGCAGTATTTT.

The V and J genes are TRBV7-2 and TRBJ2-1, with D possibly matching TRBD2 (5 bases). The CDR3 covers 18 residues. Germline-derived CDR1 and CDR2 are SGHTA and FQGNSA. The germline V and J ends were trimmed by 2 bases and 5 bases, with 22 bases remaining between them. CDR3 nucleotide sequence: TGTGCCAGCAGCTTAAGTCCTTCCATTGGACTGCTTAACAATGAGCAGTTCTTC. Its protein is CASSLSPSIGLLNNEQFF.

In this sample, this clone turned up a few times. The chain carries TRBV6-4 and TRBJ2-1; TRBD2 aligns across 12 bases. The germline gives CDR1 MRHNA, CDR2 SNTAGT. The CDR3 is 15 amino acids. Trimming cost V 3 bases and J 6 bases; bases outside gene matches: 3. This CDR3 is CASSETSGGSNEQFF. CDR3 nucleotide sequence: TGTGCCAGCAGTGAGACTAGCGGGGGATCCAATGAGCAGTTCTTC.

V gene TRBV5-4 combines with J gene TRBJ2-3; no reliable D call. V lost 4 bases to trimming and J lost 1 base, with 7 bases between them. The CDR3 is 13 amino acids. Germline values: CDR1 SGHNT, CDR2 YYREEE (reference sequence). The CDR3 reads CASSGPGTDTQYF. The CDR3 DNA reads TGTGCCAGCAGCGGCCCCGGCACAGATACGCAGTATTTT.

V is TRBV4-3 and J is TRBJ2-1; D not certain. Germline V gene lookup returns CDR1 LGHNA and CDR2 YSLEER. V shed 0 bases and J shed 4 bases, with 13 bases lying between them. The CDR3 runs to 16 residues. The CDR3 sequence: CASSQDFGFDYNEQFF. Written as DNA, the CDR3 is TGCGCCAGCAGCCAAGATTTCGGGTTTGATTACAATGAGCAGTTCTTC.

The chain recombines TRBV2 with TRBJ1-1, with D possibly matching TRBD1 (5 bases). V lost 7 bases and J 6 bases, leaving 15 bases between the germline ends. The CDR3 spans 13 residues. The germline V gene has CDR1 SNHLY and CDR2 FYNNEI. The CDR3 nucleotides are TGTGCCAGCAAACCCTTGGGGGGGGCTGAAGCTTTCTTT. Residues: CASKPLGGAEAFF.

This clone was seen more than once but under ten times. For the CDR3, the DNA is TGTGCCAGCTTCCCGGGACTAGCGGGAGGCCCGTACAATGAGCAGTTCTTC. Its protein is CASFPGLAGGPYNEQFF. The chain couples TRBV27 to TRBJ2-1, with 15 bases lining up with TRBD2. The CDR3 runs to 17 residues. The ends lost 8 bases at V and 4 bases at J; junction bases unmatched: 9. Germline V gene sequence: CDR1 MNHEY, CDR2 SMNVEV (reference sequence).

V and J are TRBV28 and TRBJ2-1; the match to TRBD2 covers 9 bases. Germline CDR1 MDHEN, CDR2 SYDVKM. This CDR3 has 16 residues. Unmatched junction bases numbered 8, after V lost 7 bases and J lost 1 base. This chain's CDR3 is CASTDLTSGSYNEQFF. CDR3 bases: TGTGCCAGCACCGACCTTACTAGCGGGTCCTACAATGAGCAGTTCTTC.